This entry features one T cell receptor (beta chain) sequence. These data belong to a study of blood T cell repertoires in COVID-19. For the study at large: Italy, Spain and the United States were the sources of the convalescent and acute COVID-19 samples.

Germline CDR1 and CDR2: MNHEY and SVGAGI. The CDR3 spans 15 residues. Trimming shortened V by 4 bases and J by 2 bases, and 14 bases separated the two germline ends. In the original analysis: Amplification with reference gene primers provided the estimates of nucleated cell counts. This table comes from immunoSEQ multiplex PCR, and its TCRdb copy is limited to in-frame clones, with some not included. Clone size and the V and J calls come from that table; the DNA yielded D and trimming. The sample includes around 95,000 clones, almost 80% seen only once; the top ten take 12%. Sequencing input: peripheral blood. This receptor was obtained from a woman in her 70s with acute or convalescent COVID-19. The chain is built from TRBV6-5 and TRBJ1-2; a weak D match, TRBD1 (6 bases). The CDR3 region is CASSSRRGGNYGYTF. CDR3 bases: TGTGCCAGCAGTTCCCGGCGGGGGGGCAACTATGGCTACACCTTC.